This T cell receptor beta chain is from a study of shared clonotypes between healthy human individuals. CD45RO+ cells plus CCR7-negative CD45RA+ TemRA cells formed CD8 memory. Assay used: immunoSEQ multiplex PCR; TCRdb lists only in-frame clones, some missing. Of 110,000 or so clones detected, more than 65% appear once; the ten largest clones hold around 24%. Looked up from germline, CDR1 is MNHEY and CDR2 is SMNVEV (reference sequence). V gave up 5 bases and J gave up 5 bases; unmatched junction bases: 9. The length of the CDR3 is 16 residues. Material: memory CD8+ T cells sorted from blood. Subset specified: CD45RO+ cells pooled with CCR7-negative TemRA cells. This receptor was obtained from a woman aged 25 to 39 in good health. The chain couples TRBV27 to TRBJ2-7, with 13 nucleotides matching TRBD2. CDR3 loop: CASSHGLAGVRDEQYF. The CDR3 DNA follows: TGTGCCAGCAGTCACGGACTAGCGGGAGTAAGGGACGAGCAGTACTTC.